These 3 T cell receptor beta chains originate from one sample sequenced in a study of T cells after yellow fever vaccination. TCRdb independently ran MiXCR on the 5' RACE reads; one entry per CDR3 protein. The sample holds about 340,000 distinct CDR3 sequences, 8.7% seen once. This sample comprised PBMCs, obtained on the day of the first yellow fever vaccination. Receptors originate from a young man who received the YFV17D yellow fever vaccine.

The chain is built from TRBV19 and TRBJ2-1; weak D call: TRBD1 (6 bases). The CDR3 sequence is 15 residues long. The V gene lost 4 bases and the J gene lost 2 bases, with 12 bases spanning the gap. Germline-derived CDR1 and CDR2 are LNHDA and SQIVND (reference sequence). The DNA of the CDR3 is TGTGCCAGTAGTAGGGCAGGGGAAACCTACAATGAGCAGTTCTTC. Its translation is CASSRAGETYNEQFF. Based on the CDR3 plus reference TRBV19 and TRBJ2-1, the full variable domain is DGGITQSPKYLFRKEGQNVTLSCEQNLNHDAMYWYRQDPGQGLRLIYYSQIVNDFQKGDIAEGYSVSREKKESFPLTVTSAQKNPTAFYLCASSRAGETYNEQFFGPGTRLTVL.

The rearrangement uses TRBV5-5 and TRBJ2-6; unclear D gene. V shed 7 bases and J shed 1 base, with 6 bases lying between them. The germline gives CDR1 SGHKS, CDR2 YYEKEE (reference sequence). The CDR3 runs to 13 residues. CDR3 loop: CASVGSGANVLTF. CDR3 in DNA: TGTGCCAGCGTAGGATCTGGGGCCAACGTCCTGACTTTC.

This chain uses TRBV28 with TRBJ1-2; D is unclear. In germline, CDR1 is MDHEN, CDR2 SYDVKM. With 8 bases removed from V and 1 base from J, the gap between germline ends came to 11 bases. The CDR3 runs to 13 residues. CDR3 nucleotides: TGTGCCAGCCAATATCCGGATAACTATGGCTACACCTTC. It encodes CASQYPDNYGYTF.